This TCR beta chain was obtained from a study of blood T cell repertoires in COVID-19. Assay: immunoSEQ multiplex PCR; the TCRdb copy retains only in-frame clones and omits some. Among over 110,000 clones listed, 84% were seen once. The receptor comes from a man in his fifties in a cohort exposed to, infected with or recovered from COVID-19 (not recorded which). What was sequenced was PBMCs or T cells enriched from blood (not recorded which).

The CDR3 sequence is CASSLNRGFGYTF. The CDR3 nucleotides read TGTGCCAGCAGTTTAAACAGGGGGTTTGGCTACACCTTC. The gene calls are TRBV27 and TRBJ1-2; 8 positions match TRBD1. J gave up 7 bases and V 2 bases, and 3 bases lay outside the gene matches. The CDR3 contains 13 residues. The V gene's germline CDR1 is MNHEY and CDR2 SMNVEV (reference sequence).